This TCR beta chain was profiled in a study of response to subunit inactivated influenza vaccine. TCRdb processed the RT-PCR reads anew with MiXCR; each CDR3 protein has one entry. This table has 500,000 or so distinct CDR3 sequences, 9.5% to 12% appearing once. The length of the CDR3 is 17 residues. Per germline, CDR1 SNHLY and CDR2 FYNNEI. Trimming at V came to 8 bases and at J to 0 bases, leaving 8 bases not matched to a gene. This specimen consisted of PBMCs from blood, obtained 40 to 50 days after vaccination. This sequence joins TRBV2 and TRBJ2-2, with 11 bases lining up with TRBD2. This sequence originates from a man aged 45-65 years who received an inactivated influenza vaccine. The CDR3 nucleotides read TGTGCCAGCGCGGCGGGACTAGCGGTCCCGAACACCGGGGAGCTGTTTTTT. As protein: CASAAGLAVPNTGELFF. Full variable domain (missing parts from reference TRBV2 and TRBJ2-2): EPEVTQTPSHQVTQMGQEVILRCVPISNHLYFYWYRQILGQKVEFLVSFYNNEISEKSEIFDDQFSVERPDGSNFTLKIRSTKLEDSAMYFCASAAGLAVPNTGELFFGEGSRLTVL.